This T cell receptor (beta chain) is drawn from a study of blood T cells in healthy people across ages. Alongside a J-beta primer mix, a sample-barcoded 5' primer served in a second PCR lasting 7 to 11 cycles. MiXCR, run by TCRdb on the 5' RACE reads, gives a single entry per CDR3 protein. The data contain around 780,000 distinct CDR3 sequences, just over 55% of them singletons. The CDR3 covers 14 residues. CDR1 and CDR2 (germline): DFQATT, SNEGSKA (reference sequence). Between the trimmed V and J ends, which lost 0 bases and 0 bases, there was a span of 5 bases. The chain uses TRBV20-1 and TRBJ2-2; perhaps TRBD1 as D (5 bases). Sequencing used blood. This sequence originates from a middle-aged man in good health. The CDR3: CSAREGANTGELFF. In nucleotides, the CDR3 is TGCAGTGCTAGAGAAGGGGCGAACACCGGGGAGCTGTTTTTT.